This T cell receptor (beta chain) was captured in a study of T cell responses to AZD1222 COVID-19 vaccine. Points from the study as a whole: Clonal diversity was possibly underestimated, and white British individuals and females predominated among donors.

This clone has just one count. Its antigen is not known. V lost 4 bases, J lost 4 bases, and 5 bases stayed unmatched. Germline loops: CDR1 MNHEY, CDR2 SVGAGI. This CDR3 has 14 residues. Measured with immunoSEQ multiplex PCR; TCRdb has only the in-frame clones, and not every one. The profile shows approximately 60,000 clones, 76% of them singletons. The chain joins TRBV6-5 to TRBJ2-7; 9 nucleotides align to TRBD1. The specimen comprised peripheral blood, sampled on day 0 of AZD1222 vaccination. This TCR came from an adult in good health. CDR3 amino acids: CASSFGTGRYEQYF. In nucleotides, the CDR3 is TGTGCCAGCAGTTTCGGGACAGGGAGATACGAGCAGTACTTC.